The clone carrying this TCR beta chain was picked up many times. Its matching antigen is unknown. This sample was taken from a study of response to subunit inactivated influenza vaccine. The study, taken as a whole, reports: A suggestion made by the authors is that each seasonal influenza vaccination recruits few new T cells.

TCRdb itself ran the RT-PCR reads through MiXCR, one entry per CDR3 protein. The sample yields hundreds of thousands of distinct CDR3 sequences, around 15% seen once. The sequencing used PBMCs from blood, collected 14 to 15 days before vaccination. This TCR came from a man aged 45-60 years who received an inactivated influenza vaccine.

CDR3 coding DNA: TGTGCCACCAGTTCCGGGACAGGGTATGAGACCCAGTACTTC. Its translation is CATSSGTGYETQYF. This chain links TRBV24-1 with TRBJ2-5; 9 bases are shared with TRBD1. This CDR3 region has 14 residues. From germline, CDR1 is KGHDR and CDR2 SFDVKD. The ends lost 6 bases at V and 5 bases at J; junction bases unmatched: 6.